The entry below describes one T cell receptor (beta chain). Its antigen specificity is not known. It has no much larger one-base neighbor in the sample; base qualities were not kept. This specimen belongs to a study of T cell changes during pregnancy in multiple sclerosis (dated by TCRdb to between 2018 and 2021). As for the study more broadly: The study examined how the T cell repertoire changed over the course of pregnancy in women with multiple sclerosis.

Receptors were amplified or captured by the immunoSEQ multiplex PCR assay. TCRdb mirrors the immuneACCESS table, restricted to in-frame sequences. Some clones are absent from its copies; in checked studies, under half trace to an unresolved V gene, and the reason for the others is unknown. The sample yields about 75,000 clones; 75% to 95% were counted once. 0.43% of the sample lies in the top ten. From a lookup of the germline V gene, CDR1 and CDR2 are SGDLS and YYNGEE. Counted from cysteine to phenylalanine, this CDR3 has 17 amino acids. This entry keeps only the CDR3 DNA: 51 bases, framed from base 1. Trimming takes 0 bases off V and 4 bases off J; junction bases not matched to a gene: 9.

This TCR derives from a female donor with multiple sclerosis, enrolled in a pregnancy study. The chain is assembled from TRBV9 and TRBJ2-5; 10 of the junction bases match TRBD2. The sequenced sample was CD4+ T cells from peripheral blood mononuclear cells, obtained before pregnancy. The DNA sequence reads TGTGCCAGCAGCGTAGATCTAGCGGGGGCCGGGAGAGAGACCCAGTACTTC. Its coded protein is CASSVDLAGAGRETQYF.